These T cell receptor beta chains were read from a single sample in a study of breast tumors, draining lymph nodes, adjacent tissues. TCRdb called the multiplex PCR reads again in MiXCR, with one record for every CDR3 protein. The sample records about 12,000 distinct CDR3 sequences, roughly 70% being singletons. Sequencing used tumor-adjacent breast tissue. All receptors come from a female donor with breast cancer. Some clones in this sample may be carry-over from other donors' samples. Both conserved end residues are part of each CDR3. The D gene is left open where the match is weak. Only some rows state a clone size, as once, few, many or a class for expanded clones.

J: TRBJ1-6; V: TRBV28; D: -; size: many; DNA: TGTGCCAGCAGCAGGGATTCATACCCACCCCTCCACTTT; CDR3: CASSRDSYPPLHF
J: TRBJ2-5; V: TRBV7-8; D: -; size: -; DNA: TGTGCCAGCATCCTCGGAGGGTTCCAAGAGACCCAGTACTTC; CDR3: CASILGGFQETQYF
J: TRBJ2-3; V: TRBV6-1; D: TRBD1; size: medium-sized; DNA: TGTGCCAGCACAGGGGGCGGGACAGGCACAGATACGCAGTATTTT; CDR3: CASTGGGTGTDTQYF
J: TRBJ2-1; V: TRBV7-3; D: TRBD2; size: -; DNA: TGTGCCAGCAGCTTAGCCGGGGGGAATGAGCAGTTCTTC; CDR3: CASSLAGGNEQFF
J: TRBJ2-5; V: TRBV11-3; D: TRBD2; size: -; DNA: TGTGCCAGCAGCTTATTGACTAGCGGCATTAGGAAGACCCAGTACTTC; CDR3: CASSLLTSGIRKTQYF
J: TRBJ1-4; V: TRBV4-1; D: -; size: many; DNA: TGCGCCAGCAGCCAAGGCGTGGGGGATGAAAAACTGTTTTTT; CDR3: CASSQGVGDEKLFF
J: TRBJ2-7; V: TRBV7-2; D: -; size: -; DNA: TGTGCCAGCAGCTTAGGTGACATGGCCCCCTACGAGCAGTACTTC; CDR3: CASSLGDMAPYEQYF
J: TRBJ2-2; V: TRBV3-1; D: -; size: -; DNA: TGTGCCAGCAGGTCGTCACAGGTCCCCGGGGAGCTGTTTTTT; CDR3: CASRSSQVPGELFF
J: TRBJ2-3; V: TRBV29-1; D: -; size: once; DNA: TGCAGCGCCCGGCCCTCTTCCGCAGATACGCAGTATTTT; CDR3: CSARPSSADTQYF
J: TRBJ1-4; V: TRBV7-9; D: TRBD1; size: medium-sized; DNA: TGTGCCAGCAGCTTAGGGACAGGGGGTGAAAAACTGTTTTTT; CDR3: CASSLGTGGEKLFF
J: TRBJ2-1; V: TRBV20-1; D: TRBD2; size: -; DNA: TGCAGTGCCCTGAAGCGGGAGGAGCAGTTCTTC; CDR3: CSALKREEQFF
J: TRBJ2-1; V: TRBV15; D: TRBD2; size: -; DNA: TGTGCCACCAGCAGCCCACTCCGGGGGACTAGCGATGACAATGAGCAGTTCTTC; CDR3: CATSSPLRGTSDDNEQFF
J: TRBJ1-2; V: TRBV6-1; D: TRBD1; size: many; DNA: TGTGCCAGCAGTGAAATTGGACAGGGGGCTTATGGCTACACCTTC; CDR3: CASSEIGQGAYGYTF
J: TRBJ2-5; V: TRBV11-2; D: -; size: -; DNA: TGTGCCAGCAGCCCCCGATACCAAGAGACCCAGTACTTC; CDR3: CASSPRYQETQYF
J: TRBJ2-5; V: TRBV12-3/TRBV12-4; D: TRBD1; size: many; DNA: TGTGCCAGCACGGACTCCTCCGGGACAGGGAAACAGACCCAGTACTTC; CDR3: CASTDSSGTGKQTQYF
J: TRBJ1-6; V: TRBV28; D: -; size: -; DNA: TGTGCCAGCAGCGGTTTGGAGATCTCCTATAATTCACCCCTCCACTTT; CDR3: CASSGLEISYNSPLHF
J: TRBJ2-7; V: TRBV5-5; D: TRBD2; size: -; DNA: TGTGCCAGCAGCGATAGCGGGTTCTTCTCCTACGAGCAGTACTTC; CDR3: CASSDSGFFSYEQYF